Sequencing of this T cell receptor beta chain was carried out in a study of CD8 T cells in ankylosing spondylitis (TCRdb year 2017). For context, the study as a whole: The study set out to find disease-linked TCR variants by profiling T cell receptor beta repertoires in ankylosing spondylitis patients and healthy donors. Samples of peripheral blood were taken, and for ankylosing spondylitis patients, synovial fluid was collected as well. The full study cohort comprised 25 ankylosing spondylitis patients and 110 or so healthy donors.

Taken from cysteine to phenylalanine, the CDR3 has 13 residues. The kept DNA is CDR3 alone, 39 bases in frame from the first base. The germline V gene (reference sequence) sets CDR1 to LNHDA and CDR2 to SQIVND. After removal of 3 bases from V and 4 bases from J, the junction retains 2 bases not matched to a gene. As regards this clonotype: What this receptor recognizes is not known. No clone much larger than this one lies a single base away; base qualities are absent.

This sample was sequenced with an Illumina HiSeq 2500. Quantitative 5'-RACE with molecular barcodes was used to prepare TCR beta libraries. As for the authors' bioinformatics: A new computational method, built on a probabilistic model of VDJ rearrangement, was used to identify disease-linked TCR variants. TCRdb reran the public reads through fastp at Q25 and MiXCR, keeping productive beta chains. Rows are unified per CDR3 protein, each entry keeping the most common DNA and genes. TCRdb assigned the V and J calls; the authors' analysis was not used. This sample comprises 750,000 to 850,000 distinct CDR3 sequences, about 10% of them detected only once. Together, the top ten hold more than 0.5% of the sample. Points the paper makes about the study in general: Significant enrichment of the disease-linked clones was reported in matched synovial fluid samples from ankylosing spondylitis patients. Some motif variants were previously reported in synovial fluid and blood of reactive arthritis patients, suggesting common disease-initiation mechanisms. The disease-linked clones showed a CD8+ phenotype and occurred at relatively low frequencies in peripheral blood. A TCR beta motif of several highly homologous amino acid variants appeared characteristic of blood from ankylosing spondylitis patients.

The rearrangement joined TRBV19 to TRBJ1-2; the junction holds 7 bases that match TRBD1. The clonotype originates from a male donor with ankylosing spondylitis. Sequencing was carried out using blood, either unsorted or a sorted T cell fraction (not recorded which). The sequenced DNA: TGTGCCAGTAGTATGGACAGGAGCTATGGCTACACCTTC. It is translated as CASSMDRSYGYTF.